This T cell receptor beta chain is drawn from a study of Ad26.COV2.S vaccination and SARS-CoV-2 variants. The overall study: Sample donor was a member of the COV1001 Ad26.COV2.S trial arm. Ad26.COV2.S shots went into the muscle once or twice, 56 days apart.

Indicated treatment: some 20 received Ad26.COV2.S at low or high dose, single or two shots; about 5 received placebo; per-sample allocation not given. Repertoires come from day 63 after the first vaccine or placebo injection. This clone was detected once. What it binds is unknown. General study points: Vaccine and placebo recipients had comparable breadth of non-spike TCRs.

The protocol was immunoSEQ multiplex PCR, while the TCRdb copy is restricted to in-frame clones and leaves out a portion. Here the sample spans hundreds of thousands of clones, more than 70% being singletons. The CDR3 runs to 14 residues. The V gene's germline CDR1 is SGHTA and CDR2 FQGNSA. The V segment lost 2 bases and the J segment 4 bases; nucleotides outside the gene matches: 5. The sequenced sample was peripheral blood, obtained in a trial of Ad26.COV2.S vaccine versus placebo. The chain joins TRBV7-2 to TRBJ2-7; 7 bases fit TRBD1. This TCR derives from a person aged 18-60 years who received the Ad26.COV2.S COVID-19 vaccine or a placebo. CDR3: CASSLIGQDYEQYF. CDR3 nucleotides: TGTGCCAGCAGCTTAATTGGACAGGATTACGAGCAGTACTTC.